Included here is one TCR beta chain sequence, with context. This sample is part of a study of T cells in Graves' hyperthyroidism and ophthalmopathy. It was uncontrolled infection, other autoimmune disease, pregnancy or lactation that excluded patients. Every diagnosis used clinical symptoms, serum thyroxine and TRAb, thyroid ultrasound and orbital computed tomography. The source of the PBMCs was roughly 10 ml of fresh peripheral blood. TCR beta CDR3 regions were amplified from RNA. A first-round RT-PCR of the TCR CDR3 used the HTBI primer set. One entry per CDR3 protein, called by TCRdb with MiXCR from the multiplex PCR reads. The sample has 450,000 to 650,000 distinct CDR3 sequences; more than 13% are singletons. CDR1 and CDR2 from the germline V gene are SGDLS and YYNGEE. The germline V and J ends were trimmed by 0 bases and 0 bases, with 13 bases remaining between them. The CDR3 is 16 residues long.

The V and J genes are TRBV9 and TRBJ2-7, with D possibly TRBD2 on 6 matching bases. Sequencing used blood. This TCR derives from a woman aged 18 to 35 with Graves' ophthalmopathy. The CDR3 spells CASSVAAGPSSYEQYF. CDR3 nucleotide sequence: TGTGCCAGCAGCGTAGCTGCGGGACCCAGCTCCTACGAGCAGTACTTC.